What follows are 16 T cell receptor beta chains derived from one specimen sequenced in a study of post-analysis software for immune sequencing data. Study conclusions and caveats: Controls had lower frequencies than patients of a handful of TRBV segments, which included TRBV5-6, TRBV5-1 and TRBV20-1.

No antigen has been assigned to these receptors. Incorporated into the TCR beta cDNA libraries were unique molecular identifiers, which served to reduce PCR and sequencing biases. TCRdb independently ran MiXCR on the PCR reads; one entry per CDR3 protein. The data show 750,000 to 900,000 distinct CDR3 sequences, with about half seen just once and roughly 5.2% held by the top ten. What was sequenced was blood. All receptors come from a girl aged 10-17 years with multiple sclerosis.

The chain combines TRBV7-9 with TRBJ2-3; perhaps TRBD1 as D (5 bases). Germline V CDR1 and CDR2: SEHNR, FQNEAQ (reference sequence). The CDR3 is 15 amino acids. V shed 5 bases and J shed 4 bases, with 16 bases lying between them. Here the CDR3 reads CASSPGQGLADTQYF. The DNA for the CDR3 is TGTGCCAGCAGCCCAGGGCAGGGTTTGGCAGATACGCAGTATTTT.

This chain connects TRBV7-8 to TRBJ2-1; 13 nucleotides agree with TRBD2. J gave up 4 bases and V 5 bases, and 11 bases lay outside the gene matches. The CDR3 runs to 18 residues. Per germline, CDR1 SGHVS and CDR2 FQNEAQ. The CDR3 sequence: CASSRPTSGRAEYNEQFF. For the CDR3, the DNA is TGTGCCAGCAGCCGGCCCACTAGCGGGAGGGCCGAGTACAATGAGCAGTTCTTC.

This clonotype showed up just a few times. V gene TRBV20-1 combines with J gene TRBJ2-5, with unresolved D. Germline CDR1 reads DFQATT; CDR2 reads SNEGSKA (reference sequence). The CDR3 consists of 16 residues. The V gene lost 2 bases and the J gene lost 1 base, with 17 bases spanning the gap. The CDR3 region is CSARSPGPAAQETQYF. The CDR3 DNA reads as TGCAGTGCTAGATCCCCTGGGCCTGCGGCCCAAGAGACCCAGTACTTC.

This clonotype showed up just a few times. V usage is TRBV7-2 and J usage is TRBJ2-3; 10 bases are shared with TRBD1. The CDR3 loop spans 16 amino acids. V dropped 7 bases and J dropped 7; count of bases not matched to a gene: 14. Germline V gene sequence: CDR1 SGHTA, CDR2 FQGNSA. The CDR3 protein is CASNPLGQGFGNTQYF. The CDR3 DNA reads TGTGCCAGCAACCCTTTGGGACAGGGGTTTGGGAATACGCAGTATTTT.

This clonotype showed up just a few times. This chain joins TRBV10-3 and TRBJ2-7; 15 nucleotides line up with TRBD2. The CDR3 has 14 amino acids. The V gene's germline CDR1 is ENHRY and CDR2 SYGVKD. V dropped 7 bases and J dropped 5; count of bases not matched to a gene: 3. This CDR3 is CAITRTSGRDEQYF. CDR3 nucleotides: TGTGCCATCACTCGGACTAGCGGGAGGGACGAGCAGTACTTC.

The chain has TRBV6-5 and TRBJ2-1, with D perhaps matching TRBD2 (5 bases). Germline V gives CDR1 MNHEY, CDR2 SVGAGI. The CDR3 has 14 amino acids. V was trimmed by 0 bases and J by 7 bases, leaving 10 bases between them. The CDR3 region is CASSYSRLLNEQFF. CDR3 DNA sequence: TGTGCCAGCAGTTACTCGAGACTATTGAATGAGCAGTTCTTC.

This clonotype was found a few times. The chain combines TRBV7-8 with TRBJ2-5; 11 bases are shared with TRBD2. The length of the CDR3 is 17 residues. The germline gives CDR1 SGHVS, CDR2 FQNEAQ. After removal of 5 bases from V and 1 base from J, the junction contained 9 bases not matched to a gene. In DNA, the CDR3 is TGTGCCAGCAGCGCACCCGGTAGCGGGAGGGGCCAAGAGACCCAGTACTTC. Protein: CASSAPGSGRGQETQYF. Variable domain in full (rest from reference TRBV7-8 and TRBJ2-5): GAGVSQSPRYKVAKRGQDVALRCDPISGHVSLFWYQQALGQGPEFLTYFQNEAQLDKSGLPSDRFFAERPEGSVSTLKIQRTQQEDSAVYLCASSAPGSGRGQETQYFGPGTRLLVL.

This clonotype appeared a few times. The gene calls are TRBV7-6 and TRBJ2-1, with 9 nucleotides matching TRBD1. From germline, CDR1 is SGHVS and CDR2 FNYEAQ. V dropped 4 bases and J dropped 7; count of bases not matched to a gene: 8. The CDR3 runs to 15 residues. CDR3 loop: CASSSLGQGGNEQFF. CDR3 coding DNA: TGTGCCAGCAGCTCTTTGGGACAGGGTGGGAATGAGCAGTTCTTC.

This clonotype was counted between two and nine times. This chain uses TRBV6-5 with TRBJ2-5, with D maybe TRBD2 (5 bases). This CDR3 is 15 amino acids long. V was shortened by 4 bases and J by 3 bases, with 15 bases between the two germline ends. Germline V CDR1 and CDR2: MNHEY, SVGAGI. CDR3 DNA: TGTGCCAGCAGTTCGCCAAGCGGTCGGGAAGAGACCCAGTACTTC. Protein sequence: CASSSPSGREETQYF.

The J gene is TRBJ1-2, the V gene TRBV6-6; possible D gene TRBD1, 5 bases. V lost 8 bases and J lost 6, with 22 bases in between. Germline CDR1 is MNHNY and CDR2 is SVGAGI (reference sequence). This CDR3 is built from 15 residues. The CDR3 coding sequence is TGTGCCAGCGCATGGAGCCGATTGGGGGTCGATGGCTACACCTTC. This codes for CASAWSRLGVDGYTF.

V usage is TRBV6-5 and J usage is TRBJ2-1; 13 bases match TRBD2. With V trimmed by 6 bases and J by 10 bases, 0 bases remained unmatched. From germline, CDR1 is MNHEY and CDR2 SVGAGI. The CDR3 has 12 amino acids. CDR3: CASRGLAGEQFF. DNA of the CDR3: TGTGCCAGCAGGGGACTAGCGGGAGAGCAGTTCTTC.

The genes are TRBV20-1 and TRBJ2-1; TRBD2 matches 8 bases. The CDR3 has 14 residues. After removal of 6 bases from V and 2 bases from J, the junction contained 6 bases not matched to a gene. The germline V gene has CDR1 DFQATT and CDR2 SNEGSKA (reference sequence). The CDR3 DNA reads TGCAGTGCCGTAAGCGGGAGCCCCTACAATGAGCAGTTCTTC. Protein sequence: CSAVSGSPYNEQFF.

Only a few counts were recorded for this clonotype. The J gene is TRBJ1-2, the V gene TRBV7-9; tentative D call: TRBD1 (6 bases). CDR3 length: 13 amino acids. With 10 bases removed from V and 2 bases from J, the gap between germline ends came to 14 bases. CDR1 SEHNR and CDR2 FQNEAQ come from the germline V gene (reference sequence). The CDR3 DNA reads TGTGCCACCCCCGGACAGATAAACTATGGCTACACCTTC. Protein: CATPGQINYGYTF.

A few counts support this clonotype. The chain is built from TRBV12-5 and TRBJ1-4, with D uncertain. From germline, CDR1 is LGHNT and CDR2 FRNRAP. The CDR3 has 14 residues. Trimming shortened V by 4 bases and J by 0 bases, and 6 bases separated the two germline ends. The CDR3 region is CASGSTSTNEKLFF. The CDR3 bases are TGTGCTAGTGGTTCAACATCAACTAATGAAAAACTGTTTTTT. Based on the CDR3 plus reference TRBV12-5 and TRBJ1-4, the full variable domain is DARVTQTPRHKVTEMGQEVTMRCQPILGHNTVFWYRQTMMQGLELLAYFRNRAPLDDSGMPKDRFSAEMPDATLATLKIQPSEPRDSAVYFCASGSTSTNEKLFFGSGTQLSVL.

This clonotype was found a few times. J is TRBJ2-1 and V is TRBV4-1; possibly TRBD1 or TRBD2 for D (5 bases each). The CDR3 runs to 14 residues. The V end lost 3 bases, the J end lost 0 bases, and 6 bases lay between the germline ends. CDR1 is MGHRA, CDR2 YSYEKL, per germline. The DNA of the CDR3 is TGCGCCAGCAGCCATGGGGGCTCCTACAATGAGCAGTTCTTC. Protein sequence: CASSHGGSYNEQFF.

The CDR3 DNA reads as TGTGCCAGCAGTTCCTGGGACTCCATAGAGGTCGGCTACACCTTC. It is translated as CASSSWDSIEVGYTF. The gene calls are TRBV6-5 and TRBJ1-2; maybe TRBD1 (5 bases). V was clipped by 4 bases and J by 8 bases, with 20 bases between them. This CDR3 region has 15 residues. Germline-derived CDR1 and CDR2 are MNHEY and SVGAGI.